The entry that follows covers one TCR beta chain sequence. Antigen unknown. This sample was included in a study of T cell responses to AZD1222 COVID-19 vaccine. Clones were sequenced by immunoSEQ multiplex PCR, and TCRdb holds only the in-frame ones, with some missing. The sample holds some 150,000 clones, about 92% seen once. With 0 bases removed from V and 8 bases from J, the gap between germline ends came to 4 bases. CDR1 GTSNPN and CDR2 SVGIG come from the germline V gene (reference sequence). The CDR3 is 11 amino acids. Whole-study results and caveats: Repertoire sampling was restricted to post-peak T cell response timepoints.

The V call is TRBV30, the J call TRBJ2-2; no definite D call. The receptor was derived from an adult who received the AZD1222 COVID-19 vaccine. The starting material was peripheral blood, obtained 28 days after the second AZD1222 dose. CDR3 region: CAWSVSGELFF. Written as DNA, the CDR3 is TGTGCCTGGAGTGTATCTGGGGAGCTGTTTTTT.